This note documents a single TCR beta chain sequence. This CDR3 contains 18 residues. The junction had 11 bases not matched to a gene; V was cut back by 0 bases and J by 3 bases. CDR1 and CDR2 from the germline V gene are GTSNPN and SVGIG (reference sequence). The data belong to a study of blood T cell repertoires in COVID-19. Generated by immunoSEQ multiplex PCR, the TCRdb table keeps only in-frame clones and is missing some. The repertoire holds approximately 140,000 clones, 75% to 90% seen once, with about 17% in the top ten. This TCR was recovered from a man between 45 and 60 years old with active or convalescent COVID-19. Specimen: peripheral blood. The chain couples TRBV30 to TRBJ2-3; 11 bases are a match to TRBD2. CDR3 amino acids: CAWSVLQGSGGATDTQYF. In nucleotides, the CDR3 is TGTGCCTGGAGTGTACTCCAGGGTAGCGGGGGGGCAACAGATACGCAGTATTTT.